This T cell receptor (beta chain) was found in a study of blood T cell repertoires in COVID-19. Study-level background: Both acute and convalescent COVID-19 samples were obtained from the United States, Italy and Spain.

This clone has a handful of counts. Assay used: immunoSEQ multiplex PCR; TCRdb lists only in-frame clones, some missing. The data show some 270,000 clones, 91% seen once. Material for sequencing was PBMCs or T cells enriched from blood (not recorded which). This TCR was recovered from a middle-aged man who had been exposed to COVID-19.

In DNA, the CDR3 is TGTGCCAGCAGGATTGGAGGGGAGCAGTACTTC. As protein: CASRIGGEQYF. The gene calls are TRBV7-9 and TRBJ2-7, with D possibly TRBD2 on 6 matching bases. This CDR3 spans 11 amino acids. Trimming took 6 bases from V and 7 from J, leaving 10 bases between them. Germline V gene lookup returns CDR1 SEHNR and CDR2 FQNEAQ (reference sequence).